Listed below are T cell receptor beta chains from one sample, sequenced in a study of T cell responses to AZD1222 COVID-19 vaccine. Profiling relied on immunoSEQ multiplex PCR, and the TCRdb table lists in-frame clones only, not all of them. The sample shows 120,000 or so clones, roughly 90% of them seen only once. Source: peripheral blood, taken 28 days after the second dose of the MenACWY control vaccine. These receptor sequences come from an adult who received the MenACWY meningococcal vaccine as a control. The CDR3 runs from the conserved cysteine through the conserved F or W. Each record gives: J gene, clone size, V gene, D gene, CDR3 DNA, CDR3 protein. The D gene is left open where the match is weak. Some rows have no size entry. The others give once, few or many, or a class for an expanded clone.

J gene: TRBJ2-1
clone size: .
V gene: TRBV19
D gene: .
CDR3 DNA: TGTGCCAGTAGTATGCTTAGGCACAATGAGCAGTTCTTC
CDR3 protein: CASSMLRHNEQFF

J gene: TRBJ2-3
clone size: .
V gene: TRBV10-1
D gene: TRBD2
CDR3 DNA: TGCGCCAGCAGCGAGTCTATTGGACTAGCGGGGGACAACACAGATACGCAGTATTTT
CDR3 protein: CASSESIGLAGDNTDTQYF

J gene: TRBJ2-1
clone size: .
V gene: TRBV6-5
D gene: TRBD2
CDR3 DNA: TGTGCCAGCAGTTCTGAGGGAGGGGCCTACAATGAGCAGTTCTTC
CDR3 protein: CASSSEGGAYNEQFF

J gene: TRBJ1-4
clone size: .
V gene: TRBV19
D gene: .
CDR3 DNA: TGTGCCAGTAGTAATCAGGGACTGGGTAATGAAAAACTGTTTTTT
CDR3 protein: CASSNQGLGNEKLFF

J gene: TRBJ1-1
clone size: .
V gene: TRBV23-1
D gene: .
CDR3 DNA: TGCGCCAGCAGTCCCGGAACGGGCAGGGGAGGGGCTGAAGCTTTCTTT
CDR3 protein: CASSPGTGRGGAEAFF

J gene: TRBJ2-1
clone size: .
V gene: TRBV7-2
D gene: .
CDR3 DNA: TGTGCCAGCAGCTTAGTTGGCGGGTACAATGAGCAGTTCTTC
CDR3 protein: CASSLVGGYNEQFF

J gene: TRBJ2-1
clone size: .
V gene: TRBV27
D gene: TRBD2
CDR3 DNA: TGTGCCAGCAGACTTAGCGGGAGGGCCTACAATGAGCAGTTCTTC
CDR3 protein: CASRLSGRAYNEQFF

J gene: TRBJ2-7
clone size: once
V gene: TRBV7-6
D gene: .
CDR3 DNA: TGTGCCAGCAGCTTAACACTAGCCGATAGCTCCTACGAGCAGTACTTC
CDR3 protein: CASSLTLADSSYEQYF

J gene: TRBJ1-2
clone size: .
V gene: TRBV9
D gene: TRBD1
CDR3 DNA: TGTGCCAGCAGCGTAGACCTGACAGGGGGAAAACGAGACTATGGCTACACCTTC
CDR3 protein: CASSVDLTGGKRDYGYTF

J gene: TRBJ2-7
clone size: .
V gene: TRBV5-1
D gene: TRBD1
CDR3 DNA: TGCGCCAGCAGCTACTCGGGACAGGGAATGCACGAGCAGTACTTC
CDR3 protein: CASSYSGQGMHEQYF

J gene: TRBJ1-1
clone size: .
V gene: TRBV2
D gene: TRBD1
CDR3 DNA: TGTGCCGGCAGGGGGGGCAACACTGAAGCTTTCTTT
CDR3 protein: CAGRGGNTEAFF

J gene: TRBJ2-5
clone size: .
V gene: TRBV6-5
D gene: TRBD2
CDR3 DNA: TGTGCCAGCAGTTACGCCGGGGGGGGTGGAGAGACCCAGTACTTC
CDR3 protein: CASSYAGGGGETQYF

J gene: TRBJ2-1
clone size: .
V gene: TRBV4-3
D gene: .
CDR3 DNA: TGCGCCAGCAGCCAAGTCCCGGCCTACAATGAGCAGTTCTTC
CDR3 protein: CASSQVPAYNEQFF

J gene: TRBJ2-7
clone size: .
V gene: TRBV7-3
D gene: TRBD2
CDR3 DNA: TGTGCCAGCAGCTTAATAGCGGGAGGGCCAGACGAGCAGTACTTC
CDR3 protein: CASSLIAGGPDEQYF

J gene: TRBJ1-4
clone size: .
V gene: TRBV6-5
D gene: .
CDR3 DNA: TGTGCCTCCCACAGGCCTAATGAAAAACTGTTTTTT
CDR3 protein: CASHRPNEKLFF

J gene: TRBJ2-7
clone size: medium-sized
V gene: TRBV7-9
D gene: TRBD2
CDR3 DNA: TGTGCCAGCAGGCCGGTTACTAGCGGGAGCTCCTACGAGCAGTACTTC
CDR3 protein: CASRPVTSGSSYEQYF

J gene: TRBJ1-5
clone size: .
V gene: TRBV2
D gene: .
CDR3 DNA: TGTGCCAGCAGTATGGAGGCCTATAATCAGCCCCAGCATTTT
CDR3 protein: CASSMEAYNQPQHF

J gene: TRBJ1-2
clone size: .
V gene: TRBV5-8
D gene: TRBD1
CDR3 DNA: TGTGCCAGCAGCTACCAGGACAGGGTCAACTATGGCTACACCTTC
CDR3 protein: CASSYQDRVNYGYTF

J gene: TRBJ2-1
clone size: few
V gene: TRBV6-2/TRBV6-3
D gene: .
CDR3 DNA: TGTGCCAGCAGTTACGGGAGCTCCTACAATGAGCAGTTCTTC
CDR3 protein: CASSYGSSYNEQFF

J gene: TRBJ1-1
clone size: .
V gene: TRBV4-1
D gene: .
CDR3 DNA: TGCGCCAGCAGCCAAGATGAAGGGTCTGCGTGGACTGAAGCTTTCTTT
CDR3 protein: CASSQDEGSAWTEAFF

J gene: TRBJ2-7
clone size: .
V gene: TRBV4-1
D gene: .
CDR3 DNA: TGCGCCAGCAGCCTCCGGGTGGAACGGTCCTACGAGCAGTACTTC
CDR3 protein: CASSLRVERSYEQYF

J gene: TRBJ2-4
clone size: .
V gene: TRBV18
D gene: TRBD2
CDR3 DNA: TGTGCCAGCTCACAAGGACTAGCGGGAGCAGCCAAAAACATTCAGTACTTC
CDR3 protein: CASSQGLAGAAKNIQYF

J gene: TRBJ1-6
clone size: .
V gene: TRBV30
D gene: .
CDR3 DNA: TGTGCCTCGACTCCTCTCACAGGGTCTAATTCACCCCTCCACTTT
CDR3 protein: CASTPLTGSNSPLHF

J gene: TRBJ1-2
clone size: .
V gene: TRBV6-5
D gene: .
CDR3 DNA: TGTGCCAGCAGTTCCGGGACCGGGGATGGCTACACCTTC
CDR3 protein: CASSSGTGDGYTF

J gene: TRBJ2-4
clone size: .
V gene: TRBV4-1
D gene: .
CDR3 DNA: TGCGCCAGCAGCCAAGATTCCACCACCAGTCGGCAAAACATTCAGTACTTC
CDR3 protein: CASSQDSTTSRQNIQYF

J gene: TRBJ2-5
clone size: .
V gene: TRBV6-1
D gene: .
CDR3 DNA: TGTGCCAGCAGTGAAAGTTCCGGGGTGGAGACCCAGTACTTC
CDR3 protein: CASSESSGVETQYF

J gene: TRBJ2-1
clone size: .
V gene: TRBV18
D gene: TRBD1
CDR3 DNA: TGTGCCAGCTCACCGGACAGGGGAACCTACAATGAGCAGTTCTTC
CDR3 protein: CASSPDRGTYNEQFF

J gene: TRBJ2-5
clone size: .
V gene: TRBV11-3
D gene: .
CDR3 DNA: TGTGCCAGCAGCCTAGACCCCAACCAAGAGACCCAGTACTTC
CDR3 protein: CASSLDPNQETQYF

J gene: TRBJ1-6
clone size: .
V gene: TRBV10-1
D gene: .
CDR3 DNA: TGCGCCAGCAGTGAAAGGCAGAAAAATTCACCCCTCCACTTT
CDR3 protein: CASSERQKNSPLHF

J gene: TRBJ1-1
clone size: .
V gene: TRBV6-5
D gene: .
CDR3 DNA: TGTGCCAGTACTCTTTCGGGGTTGGGCACTGAAGCTTTCTTT
CDR3 protein: CASTLSGLGTEAFF

J gene: TRBJ2-1
clone size: .
V gene: TRBV3-1/TRBV3-2
D gene: TRBD1
CDR3 DNA: TGTGCCAGCAGCCACCGGGACAGGGGGCTCCAAGAGCAGTTCTTC
CDR3 protein: CASSHRDRGLQEQFF

J gene: TRBJ2-1
clone size: .
V gene: TRBV7-9
D gene: .
CDR3 DNA: TGTGCCAGCAGCTCCTTAGGGGTAGAAGGCTACAATGAGCAGTTCTTC
CDR3 protein: CASSSLGVEGYNEQFF

J gene: TRBJ2-2
clone size: .
V gene: TRBV9
D gene: .
CDR3 DNA: TGTGCCAGCAGCGTGGGTAGAGGGAACACCGGGGAGCTGTTTTTT
CDR3 protein: CASSVGRGNTGELFF

J gene: TRBJ2-1
clone size: .
V gene: TRBV5-6
D gene: TRBD2
CDR3 DNA: TGTGCCAGCAGCTTGGATCAGGGGAGACTAGCGAACAATGAGCAGTTCTTC
CDR3 protein: CASSLDQGRLANNEQFF

J gene: TRBJ1-5
clone size: .
V gene: TRBV28
D gene: TRBD1
CDR3 DNA: TGTGCCAGCAGGGGACAGGGTATGCGGAGCAATCAGCCCCAGCATTTT
CDR3 protein: CASRGQGMRSNQPQHF

J gene: TRBJ1-1
clone size: .
V gene: TRBV7-3
D gene: .
CDR3 DNA: TGTGCCAGCAGCCTAGATGGACAGATGAACACTGAAGCTTTCTTT
CDR3 protein: CASSLDGQMNTEAFF

J gene: TRBJ2-1
clone size: .
V gene: TRBV6-1
D gene: TRBD2
CDR3 DNA: TGTGCCAGCAGTGCTAAGGCTAGCGGGAGGAGGTCCTACAATGAGCAGTTCTTC
CDR3 protein: CASSAKASGRRSYNEQFF

J gene: TRBJ2-7
clone size: .
V gene: TRBV6-5
D gene: TRBD1
CDR3 DNA: TGTGCCAGCAGTTACTCACAGGGGGCCGTAGGGTACGAGCAGTACTTC
CDR3 protein: CASSYSQGAVGYEQYF

J gene: TRBJ1-4
clone size: once
V gene: TRBV6-5
D gene: .
CDR3 DNA: TGTGCCAGCAGTTACTCTACGGGGGCAAGTGAAAAACTGTTTTTT
CDR3 protein: CASSYSTGASEKLFF